This TCR beta chain was recorded in a study of T cells of healthy individuals. Points on this clonotype: A much bigger clone sits one base away, suggesting this may be a read error.

TCRdb independently ran MiXCR on the 5' RACE reads; one entry per CDR3 protein. Of about 82,000 distinct CDR3 sequences detected, roughly 5.1% appear once; the ten largest clones hold roughly 7.5%. This CDR3 region has 12 residues. Trimming took 5 bases from V and 11 from J, leaving 13 bases between them. Germline assignment: CDR1 PRHDT and CDR2 FYEKMQ (reference sequence). The TCR sequence derives from a female donor in good health. The rearrangement uses TRBV13 and TRBJ2-1; D uncertain. CDR3 amino acids: CASSPRLNKQFF. CDR3 in DNA: TGTGCCAGCAGCCCCAGACTGAATAAGCAGTTCTTC.